This passage covers 25 T cell receptor beta chains from one sample sequenced in a study of blood T cell repertoires in COVID-19. The assay was immunoSEQ multiplex PCR, and TCRdb's table has in-frame clones only and misses some. Altogether 200,000 to 250,000 clones are present, approximately 85% being singletons, with the ten largest covering about 2.4%. Sequenced input: peripheral blood. All receptors derive from a woman between 65 and 79 years old with COVID-19, enrolled during active disease.

Points on this clone: Its ends do not fully match the called genes, so a read error is possible. The genes are TRBV12-5 and TRBJ2-7; TRBD2 matches at 9 bases. The CDR3 length is 14 residues. Germline lookup yields CDR1 LGHNT and CDR2 FRNRAP. CDR3 sequence: CASGFSGGPRVADF. The CDR3 region has the DNA TGTGCTAGTGGTTTTAGCGGGGGCCCGAGAGTTGCGGACTTC.

The chain carries TRBV20-1 and TRBJ1-2, with D hard to call. V shed 4 bases and J shed 12 bases, with 15 bases lying between them. Germline-derived CDR1 and CDR2 are DFQATT and SNEGSKA (reference sequence). The CDR3 has 11 amino acids. CDR3 protein: CSATSRRSHTF. CDR3 nucleotides: TGCAGTGCTACCTCTAGGCGCTCCCACACCTTC.

CDR3 DNA: TGTGCCAGCTCGACTAGCGGGAGCGGAGGGGAGCTGTTTTTT. It is translated as CASSTSGSGGELFF. V usage is TRBV19 and J usage is TRBJ2-2, with 12 bases lining up with TRBD2. This CDR3 contains 14 residues. J gave up 8 bases and V 9 bases, and 7 bases lay outside the gene matches. In germline, CDR1 is LNHDA, CDR2 SQIVND (reference sequence).

The chain uses TRBV7-2 and TRBJ1-1; 8 bases fit TRBD1. Germline-derived CDR1 and CDR2 are SGHTA and FQGNSA. The ends lost 4 bases at V and 4 bases at J; junction bases unmatched: 8. This CDR3 has 15 residues. CDR3: CASSSDRAVGTEAFF. The CDR3 DNA sequence: TGTGCCAGCAGCTCGGACAGGGCCGTGGGCACTGAAGCTTTCTTT.

The genes are TRBV19 and TRBJ1-5; 9 nucleotides line up with TRBD1. Trimming removed 3 bases from V and 6 bases from J; junction bases left unmatched: 9. This CDR3 has 16 residues. Germline V gene sequence: CDR1 LNHDA, CDR2 SQIVND (reference sequence). The CDR3 here is CASSILPTGGVQPQHF. CDR3 nucleotides: TGTGCCAGTAGTATTTTACCGACAGGGGGGGTTCAGCCCCAGCATTTT. Supplemented by reference TRBV19 and TRBJ1-5, the full variable domain reads DGGITQSPKYLFRKEGQNVTLSCEQNLNHDAMYWYRQDPGQGLRLIYYSQIVNDFQKGDIAEGYSVSREKKESFPLTVTSAQKNPTAFYLCASSILPTGGVQPQHFGDGTRLSIL.

The CDR3 region is CAISDPPGGNTEAFF. The CDR3 DNA sequence: TGTGCCATCAGTGATCCCCCCGGGGGGAACACTGAAGCTTTCTTT. The chain recombines TRBV10-3 with TRBJ1-1; a weak D match, TRBD1 (5 bases). The CDR3 runs 15 residues. Per germline, CDR1 ENHRY and CDR2 SYGVKD. The ends were cut back, 3 bases at V and 1 base at J, with 12 bases in the middle.

The gene calls are TRBV9 and TRBJ2-7; 7 nucleotides agree with TRBD2. This CDR3 region has 16 residues. V shed 0 bases, J shed 5 bases, and the junction held 11 bases outside the gene matches. Germline CDR1 and CDR2: SGDLS and YYNGEE. The CDR3 bases are TGTGCCAGCAGCGTAGTATCCCGCGGGAGCAGTGACGAGCAGTACTTC. Protein: CASSVVSRGSSDEQYF.

The chain recombines TRBV19 with TRBJ1-3; D is ambiguous. V lost 6 bases and J lost 5, with 11 bases in between. This CDR3 is 13 amino acids long. Germline V gene sequence: CDR1 LNHDA, CDR2 SQIVND (reference sequence). In nucleotides, the CDR3 is TGTGCCAGTAGCTCTCAGTTTAGAAACACCATATATTTT. It codes for CASSSQFRNTIYF.

J is TRBJ1-1 and V is TRBV2, with 7 bases identical to TRBD1. The junction had 4 bases not matched to a gene; V was cut back by 8 bases and J by 1 base. The germline V gene has CDR1 SNHLY and CDR2 FYNNEI. The CDR3 sequence is 13 residues long. CDR3 nucleotide sequence: TGTGCCAGCTTGGGACAGACGAACACTGAAGCTTTCTTT. It is translated as CASLGQTNTEAFF. Together with reference TRBV2 and TRBJ1-1, the CDR3 gives the full variable domain: EPEVTQTPSHQVTQMGQEVILRCVPISNHLYFYWYRQILGQKVEFLVSFYNNEISEKSEIFDDQFSVERPDGSNFTLKIRSTKLEDSAMYFCASLGQTNTEAFFGQGTRLTVV.

The chain recombines TRBV7-2 with TRBJ2-1; 7 bases map to TRBD2. Germline-derived CDR1 and CDR2 are SGHTA and FQGNSA. Germline trimming cut 7 bases from V and 6 bases from J; bases unmatched to any gene: 9. CDR3 length: 14 amino acids. CDR3 sequence (DNA): TGTGCCAGCACATGGGCTAGCGGACTCAATGAGCAGTTCTTC. Protein product: CASTWASGLNEQFF. Looking up the rest from reference TRBV7-2 and TRBJ2-1 gives the full variable domain: GAGVSQSPSNKVTEKGKDVELRCDPISGHTALYWYRQSLGQGLEFLIYFQGNSAPDKSGLPSDRFSAERTGGSVSTLTIQRTQQEDSAVYLCASTWASGLNEQFFGPGTRLTVL.

The chain uses TRBV4-3 and TRBJ1-1; 8 bases agree with TRBD1. Germline V lookup: CDR1 LGHNA, CDR2 YSLEER. Trimming took 4 bases from V and 1 from J; bases not matched to a gene: 5. The CDR3 spans 15 residues. The CDR3 coding sequence is TGCGCCAGCAGCCGCAGGGGACAGGCGAACACTGAAGCTTTCTTT. Residues: CASSRRGQANTEAFF.

J is TRBJ2-7 and V is TRBV7-9; unclear D gene. Trimming left V 5 bases short and J 2 bases short, with 22 bases between. CDR3 length: 17 residues. Germline V gene lookup returns CDR1 SEHNR and CDR2 FQNEAQ (reference sequence). CDR3 DNA: TGTGCCAGCAGCCCCGGCCCCTTGGGCTTCTTTACCTACGAGCAGTACTTC. This sequence encodes CASSPGPLGFFTYEQYF.

The genes are TRBV6-2 or TRBV6-3 and TRBJ2-1, with D perhaps TRBD1 (6 bases). The CDR3 spans 15 residues. V gave up 3 bases and J gave up 3 bases, with 12 bases separating them. CDR1 and CDR2 from the germline V gene are MNHEY and SVGEGT. CDR3 region: CASSYGQSRYNEQFF. Here the CDR3 DNA reads TGTGCCAGCAGTTATGGACAGAGCCGCTACAATGAGCAGTTCTTC.

The V gene is TRBV4-1, the J gene TRBJ1-5, with D possibly being TRBD1 (6 bases). V was pared by 2 bases and J by 5 bases, with 13 bases between. The length of the CDR3 is 15 residues. Germline-derived CDR1 and CDR2 are MGHRA and YSYEKL. The CDR3 reads CASSQQGSTHQPQHF. The CDR3 DNA reads TGCGCCAGCAGCCAACAGGGGAGTACGCATCAGCCCCAGCATTTT.

V and J are TRBV6-5 and TRBJ1-5; D is ambiguous. Germline CDR1 MNHEY, CDR2 SVGAGI. Between the trimmed V and J ends, which lost 6 bases and 9 bases, there was a span of 15 bases. The CDR3 runs to 13 residues. In nucleotides, the CDR3 is TGTGCCAGCAGACCGGAGGCCTTGGGGCCCCAGCATTTT. Translated, it gives CASRPEALGPQHF.

CDR3 sequence (DNA): TGTGCCAGCAGTTTCAAGAGCGCAGATACGCAGTATTTT. It yields the protein CASSFKSADTQYF. The V call is TRBV12-3 or TRBV12-4, the J call TRBJ2-3; no clear D gene. There are 13 residues in the CDR3. The V and J ends lost 3 bases and 4 bases respectively, with 8 bases between them.

The chain combines TRBV5-4 with TRBJ1-1; TRBD1 matches 7 bases. Germline V gives CDR1 SGHNT, CDR2 YYREEE (reference sequence). J was trimmed by 1 base and V by 1 base; bases with no gene match: 4. The CDR3 is 15 residues long. The CDR3 loop reads CASSLSPGGNTEAFF. The CDR3 coding sequence is TGTGCCAGCAGCTTGTCTCCAGGGGGGAACACTGAAGCTTTCTTT.

J is TRBJ2-2 and V is TRBV7-2; tentatively, D is TRBD1 (5 bases). CDR3 length: 16 amino acids. The V gene lost 5 bases and the J gene lost 7 bases, with 20 bases spanning the gap. Per germline, CDR1 SGHTA and CDR2 FQGNSA. The DNA for the CDR3 is TGTGCCAGCAGCCCCGGGTCTGTTGGGGCGGTCGGGGAGCTGTTTTTT. Amino acid sequence: CASSPGSVGAVGELFF. Combining the CDR3 with reference TRBV7-2 and TRBJ2-2 gives the whole variable domain GAGVSQSPSNKVTEKGKDVELRCDPISGHTALYWYRQSLGQGLEFLIYFQGNSAPDKSGLPSDRFSAERTGGSVSTLTIQRTQQEDSAVYLCASSPGSVGAVGELFFGEGSRLTVL.

The chain couples TRBV19 to TRBJ1-5; the D gene is possibly TRBD1 (5 bases). Germline lookup yields CDR1 LNHDA and CDR2 SQIVND (reference sequence). Trimming shortened V by 6 bases and J by 4 bases, and 13 bases separated the two germline ends. This CDR3 has 14 residues. The CDR3 loop is CASSLTRGNQPQHF. The CDR3 nucleotides read TGTGCCAGTAGCCTGACCCGGGGGAATCAGCCCCAGCATTTT.

This sequence joins TRBV29-1 and TRBJ1-1; 12 bases are shared with TRBD1. V was pared by 4 bases and J by 5 bases, with 5 bases of the junction left unmatched. Germline CDR1 reads SQVTM; CDR2 reads ANQGSEA. CDR3 size: 14 residues. CDR3 sequence (DNA): TGCAGCGTTGCCCGGGACAGGGGGCGGACTGAAGCTTTCTTT. Its translation: CSVARDRGRTEAFF. The variable domain in full, with the rest retrieved from reference TRBV29-1 and TRBJ1-1, is SAVISQKPSRDICQRGTSLTIQCQVDSQVTMMFWYRQQPGQSLTLIATANQGSEATYESGFVIDKFPISRPNLTFSTLTVSNMSPEDSSIYLCSVARDRGRTEAFFGQGTRLTVV.

J is TRBJ1-3 and V is TRBV4-1, with a tentative D call TRBD1 (5 bases). This CDR3 spans 15 amino acids. Germline V gives CDR1 MGHRA, CDR2 YSYEKL. With 0 bases removed from V and 2 bases from J, the gap between germline ends came to 8 bases. The CDR3 region is CASSQDRAPGNTIYF. The CDR3 DNA reads as TGCGCCAGCAGCCAAGACAGGGCCCCTGGAAACACCATATATTTT.

The chain is built from TRBV18 and TRBJ2-3; perhaps TRBD1 as D (6 bases). CDR3 length: 14 residues. The germline V gene has CDR1 KGHSH and CDR2 LQKENI. Trimming took off 6 bases at V and 2 bases at J, with 12 bases between the two ends. This CDR3 is CASSRGQLTDTQYF. The CDR3 nucleotides are TGTGCCAGCTCCCGAGGACAGCTCACAGATACGCAGTATTTT.

The rearrangement uses TRBV18 and TRBJ1-1; D is unclear. V was pared by 3 bases and J by 4 bases, with 6 bases between. Looked up from germline, CDR1 is KGHSH and CDR2 is LQKENI. The CDR3 has 12 amino acids. CDR3 amino acids: CASSPRFTEAFF. The CDR3 nucleotides are TGTGCCAGCTCACCCAGATTCACTGAAGCTTTCTTT. Combining the CDR3 with reference TRBV18 and TRBJ1-1 gives the whole variable domain NAGVMQNPRHLVRRRGQEARLRCSPMKGHSHVYWYRQLPEEGLKFMVYLQKENIIDESGMPKERFSAEFPKEGPSILRIQQVVRGDSAAYFCASSPRFTEAFFGQGTRLTVV.

The chain employs TRBV12-3 or TRBV12-4 and TRBJ2-7, with no clear D. Between the trimmed V and J ends, which lost 1 base and 3 bases, there was a span of 7 bases. The CDR3 runs to 13 residues. The CDR3 reads CASSLGSSYEQYF. CDR3 bases: TGTGCCAGCAGTTTAGGGTCTAGCTACGAGCAGTACTTC.

This clone appeared once. V is TRBV6-6 and J is TRBJ1-1; weak D call: TRBD1 (6 bases). The CDR3 has 17 residues. Trimming shortened V by 5 bases and J by 5 bases, and 24 bases separated the two germline ends. CDR1 MNHNY and CDR2 SVGAGI come from the germline V gene (reference sequence). As DNA, the CDR3 is TGTGCCAGCAGTCCCTACGGGGGGCGGAGAGGGGAAACTGAAGCTTTCTTT. Protein sequence: CASSPYGGRRGETEAFF.